This T cell receptor (beta chain) appears in the sequencing data of a study of T cell responses to AZD1222 COVID-19 vaccine. The CDR3 extends over 12 amino acids. On this clone itself: Its antigen is unidentified.

The study's findings and limits: Once two AZD1222 doses were given, Spike-specific TCR breadth and depth went up. Only after the peak T cell response were repertoires sampled. Clonal diversity was possibly underestimated; the donors were predominantly white British and more often female.

Some clones are missing from TCRdb's copy, which holds only in-frame ones; the method was immunoSEQ multiplex PCR. The table lists about 140,000 clones, about 92% of them singletons, with just over 3% in the top ten. The chain recombines TRBV21-1 with TRBJ1-5. TRBV21-1 is noted as a pseudogene. The material sequenced was peripheral blood, taken on day 0 of AZD1222 vaccination. The TCR comes from an adult in good health. The CDR3 DNA sequence: TGTGCCAGCAGCAAAGGGGATCAGCCCCAGCATTTT. Its protein is CASSKGDQPQHF.